The 22 T cell receptor beta chains below were found in one sample sequenced in a study of CD8 T cells in ankylosing spondylitis. Study-wide findings and caveats: A TCR beta motif of about eight highly homologous variants appeared characteristic of ankylosing spondylitis blood.

In TCRdb, the 5' RACE reads were re-called with MiXCR into one record per CDR3 protein. Among almost 400,000 distinct CDR3 sequences listed, approximately 20% were seen once. Antigens for these TCRs are unknown. Sequences were obtained from blood, either unsorted or a sorted T cell fraction (not recorded which). The receptor set was obtained from a male donor with ankylosing spondylitis.

The table lists this clonotype with a few counts. The chain carries TRBV5-1 and TRBJ2-1; D gene unclear. CDR3 size: 12 residues. V was cut by 4 bases and J by 5 bases, with 7 bases left in between. Germline V CDR1 and CDR2: SGHRS, YFSETQ. This chain's CDR3 is CASSGQNNEQFF. The CDR3, as DNA: TGCGCCAGCAGCGGGCAGAACAATGAGCAGTTCTTC.

V usage is TRBV6-2 or TRBV6-3 and J usage is TRBJ2-3, with D tentatively TRBD1 or TRBD2 (5 bases each). In germline, CDR1 is MNHEY, CDR2 SVGEGT. This CDR3 has 15 amino acids. The V and J ends lost 2 bases and 2 bases respectively, with 11 bases between them. The DNA for the CDR3 is TGTGCCAGCAGTTACGGGACGGAGTCCACAGATACGCAGTATTTT. Encoded protein: CASSYGTESTDTQYF.

This clonotype appeared a few times. The chain carries TRBV5-1 and TRBJ2-1; a possible D gene is TRBD1 (6 bases). Per germline, CDR1 SGHRS and CDR2 YFSETQ. Trimming stripped 4 bases from V and 7 bases from J, with 18 bases between. This CDR3 contains 15 residues. CDR3 residues: CASSPRVGAGNEQFF. The DNA of the CDR3 is TGCGCCAGCAGCCCCCGTGTGGGGGCTGGTAATGAGCAGTTCTTC.

Ten or more counts support this clonotype. This chain uses TRBV2 with TRBJ2-1; 9 bases map to TRBD2. CDR1 and CDR2 from the germline V gene are SNHLY and FYNNEI. The CDR3 length is 13 residues. Unmatched junction bases numbered 8, after V lost 8 bases and J lost 9 bases. The CDR3 region has the DNA TGTGCCAGCGAGATAGCGGGAGTTGCTGAGCAGTTCTTC. The encoded protein is CASEIAGVAEQFF.

This clonotype was seen a few times. The CDR3 protein is CASSVEAGRFYNEQFF. The CDR3 DNA reads TGTGCCAGCAGCGTAGAGGCAGGGCGGTTCTACAATGAGCAGTTCTTC. V gene TRBV9 combines with J gene TRBJ2-1, with D possibly being TRBD1 (5 bases). This CDR3 has 16 residues. V was clipped by 0 bases and J by 3 bases, with 13 bases between them. CDR1 SGDLS and CDR2 YYNGEE come from the germline V gene. The full variable domain, rest sourced from reference TRBV9 and TRBJ2-1, is DSGVTQTPKHLITATGQRVTLRCSPRSGDLSVYWYQQSLDQGLQFLIQYYNGEERAKGNILERFSAQQFPDLHSELNLSSLELGDSALYFCASSVEAGRFYNEQFFGPGTRLTVL.

This clonotype was picked up a small number of times. The chain joins TRBV9 to TRBJ2-2, with D hard to call. Trimming cost V 1 base and J 2 bases, with 9 bases left between them. CDR1 SGDLS and CDR2 YYNGEE come from the germline V gene. The CDR3 sequence is 15 residues long. The CDR3 sequence: CASSVNSLNTGELFF. CDR3 DNA sequence: TGTGCCAGCAGCGTAAACAGCCTTAACACCGGGGAGCTGTTTTTT.

There are a few counts of this clonotype. The chain employs TRBV5-1 and TRBJ2-7; 10 bases line up with TRBD1. CDR1 is SGHRS, CDR2 YFSETQ, per germline. CDR3 length equals 14 residues. V was pared by 3 bases and J by 3 bases, with 3 bases of the junction left unmatched. DNA of the CDR3: TGCGCCAGCAGCTGGAGGGACAGGGGCTACGAGCAGTACTTC. Translation: CASSWRDRGYEQYF.

This clonotype was counted a few times. The V call is TRBV5-1, the J call TRBJ2-1; no clear D gene. CDR3 length equals 14 residues. Germline loops: CDR1 SGHRS, CDR2 YFSETQ. The ends were cut back, 4 bases at V and 9 bases at J, with 17 bases in the middle. As DNA, the CDR3 is TGCGCCAGCAGCCTCCTACAGACCCCAGCTGAGCAGTTCTTC. It yields the protein CASSLLQTPAEQFF.

This rearrangement joins TRBV27 to TRBJ1-1; D ambiguous. The CDR3 contains 17 residues. Germline V gene lookup returns CDR1 MNHEY and CDR2 SMNVEV (reference sequence). V lost 5 bases and J lost 3, with 22 bases in between. The CDR3 DNA sequence: TGTGCCAGCAGTCCTAAGGGTATTAGGATCGGGGACACTGAAGCTTTCTTT. Translation: CASSPKGIRIGDTEAFF.

The genes are TRBV29-1 and TRBJ1-3; no firm D call. The length of the CDR3 is 12 residues. Per germline, CDR1 SQVTM and CDR2 ANQGSEA. The ends were cut back, 4 bases at V and 0 bases at J, with 4 bases in the middle. This CDR3 is CSVVPSGNTIYF. Written as DNA, the CDR3 is TGCAGCGTTGTACCCTCTGGAAACACCATATATTTT. Using reference TRBV29-1 and TRBJ1-3 for the parts outside the CDR3, the full variable domain is SAVISQKPSRDICQRGTSLTIQCQVDSQVTMMFWYRQQPGQSLTLIATANQGSEATYESGFVIDKFPISRPNLTFSTLTVSNMSPEDSSIYLCSVVPSGNTIYFGEGSWLTVV.

The chain recombines TRBV7-9 with TRBJ1-5; 7 bases are a match to TRBD1. CDR3 length: 16 amino acids. The germline CDR1 and CDR2 sequences are SEHNR and FQNEAQ (reference sequence). The V gene end was trimmed by 5 bases and the J gene end by 0 bases; junction bases not matched to a gene: 7. Written as DNA, the CDR3 is TGTGCCAGCAGCCATGAGGGGGCTAGTAGCAATCAGCCCCAGCATTTT. Translation gives CASSHEGASSNQPQHF.

The chain employs TRBV9 and TRBJ1-1, with D possibly matching TRBD1 (6 bases). CDR3 length: 15 amino acids. V was trimmed by 0 bases and J by 4 bases, leaving 13 bases between them. Germline CDR1 reads SGDLS; CDR2 reads YYNGEE. CDR3: CASSVGGGQGTEAFF. The CDR3, as DNA: TGTGCCAGCAGCGTAGGAGGGGGGCAAGGCACTGAAGCTTTCTTT. The full variable domain, in which reference TRBV9 and TRBJ1-1 provide the parts outside the CDR3, is DSGVTQTPKHLITATGQRVTLRCSPRSGDLSVYWYQQSLDQGLQFLIQYYNGEERAKGNILERFSAQQFPDLHSELNLSSLELGDSALYFCASSVGGGQGTEAFFGQGTRLTVV.

The chain employs TRBV3-1 and TRBJ1-6, with D unresolved. The V gene lost 2 bases and the J gene lost 8 bases, with 4 bases spanning the gap. The CDR3 is 12 residues long. Germline lookup yields CDR1 LGHDT and CDR2 YNNKEL (reference sequence). The CDR3 DNA sequence: TGTGCCAGCAGCCAACGGGATTCACCCCTCCACTTT. As protein: CASSQRDSPLHF.

This clonotype was counted between two and nine times. V and J are TRBV29-1 and TRBJ2-5, with no clear D. V shed 3 bases and J shed 4 bases, with 12 bases lying between them. Germline lookup yields CDR1 SQVTM and CDR2 ANQGSEA. CDR3 length: 13 amino acids. CDR3: CSVDPGPAETQYF. The CDR3, as DNA: TGCAGCGTTGATCCCGGCCCTGCAGAGACCCAGTACTTC.

The chain couples TRBV12-3 or TRBV12-4 to TRBJ2-1, with D maybe TRBD2 (5 bases). The CDR3 sequence is 16 residues long. V shed 3 bases and J shed 0 bases, with 12 bases lying between them. CDR3 in amino acids: CASSFTRSFSYNEQFF. CDR3 coding DNA: TGTGCCAGCAGTTTTACTAGGAGCTTCTCCTACAATGAGCAGTTCTTC.

The V and J genes are TRBV12-3 or TRBV12-4 and TRBJ2-7, with TRBD1 as a possible D gene (6 bases). V was clipped by 1 base and J by 5 bases, with 15 bases between them. The CDR3 loop spans 15 amino acids. The CDR3 sequence is CASSLEQGGRDEQYF. The CDR3 bases are TGTGCCAGCAGTTTAGAACAGGGCGGGCGCGACGAGCAGTACTTC.

This clonotype was counted a few times. The chain links TRBV6-1 to TRBJ1-6; D possibly corresponds to TRBD1 (5 bases). CDR1 MNHNS and CDR2 SASEGT come from the germline V gene. This CDR3 comprises 14 residues. Trimming took 6 bases from V and 1 from J, leaving 7 bases between them. The CDR3 protein is CASREGSYNSPLHF. CDR3 sequence (DNA): TGTGCCAGCAGAGAGGGGTCCTATAATTCACCCCTCCACTTT.

For this clonotype: The junction and the germline gene differ at one end; a read error may be behind it. The V call is TRBV11-2, the J call TRBJ2-1; no firm D call. Germline CDR1 is SGHAT and CDR2 is FQNNGV. The CDR3 runs to 13 residues. The CDR3 DNA sequence: TGTGCCAGCAGCTTAGCGCTTGACCACCCCACCATCTTC. Translated: CASSLALDHPTIF.

This clonotype was counted a few times. This chain joins TRBV7-2 and TRBJ1-3; possible D gene TRBD1, 6 bases. Trimming stripped 0 bases from V and 2 bases from J, with 11 bases between. The germline V gene encodes CDR1 SGHTA and CDR2 FQGNSA. This CDR3 has 16 residues. CDR3 sequence (DNA): TGTGCCAGCAGCTTAGCGCTGCCAGGGGCTGGAAACACCATATATTTT. Protein: CASSLALPGAGNTIYF. Combining the CDR3 with reference TRBV7-2 and TRBJ1-3 gives the whole variable domain GAGVSQSPSNKVTEKGKDVELRCDPISGHTALYWYRQSLGQGLEFLIYFQGNSAPDKSGLPSDRFSAERTGGSVSTLTIQRTQQEDSAVYLCASSLALPGAGNTIYFGEGSWLTVV.

CDR3 nucleotides: TGTGCCAGCAGCTTTAGTTGGCAGGGCCGCTACGAGCAGTACTTC. It encodes CASSFSWQGRYEQYF. V gene TRBV5-4 combines with J gene TRBJ2-7; possible D gene TRBD1, 5 bases. Germline V gives CDR1 SGHNT, CDR2 YYREEE (reference sequence). This CDR3 contains 15 residues. The V end lost 2 bases, the J end lost 3 bases, and 15 bases lay between the germline ends.

This clonotype was detected once. The genes are TRBV29-1 and TRBJ1-5, with a weak D call TRBD1 (5 bases). Between the trimmed V and J ends, which lost 4 bases and 4 bases, there was a span of 11 bases. The CDR3 is made up of 13 amino acids. Germline loops: CDR1 SQVTM, CDR2 ANQGSEA. The CDR3 sequence is CSVVAGTNQPQHF. The CDR3 DNA sequence: TGCAGCGTTGTGGCGGGGACGAATCAGCCCCAGCATTTT. The full variable domain, rest sourced from reference TRBV29-1 and TRBJ1-5, is SAVISQKPSRDICQRGTSLTIQCQVDSQVTMMFWYRQQPGQSLTLIATANQGSEATYESGFVIDKFPISRPNLTFSTLTVSNMSPEDSSIYLCSVVAGTNQPQHFGDGTRLSIL.

The chain couples TRBV27 to TRBJ2-7; D is tentatively TRBD1 or TRBD2 (5 bases each). The CDR3 is 13 residues long. The V gene's germline CDR1 is MNHEY and CDR2 SMNVEV (reference sequence). V lost 2 bases to trimming and J lost 7 bases, with 12 bases between them. The CDR3, as DNA: TGTGCCAGCAGTTTACGAGGGGTGAGGGAGCAGTACTTC. This sequence encodes CASSLRGVREQYF.